This T cell receptor beta chain was identified in a study of T cell repertoires in cytomegalovirus infection. Across the whole study: Public TCR beta signatures were indicative of both CMV infection and a matching HLA type.

TCRdb recomputed calls from the reads with MiXCR, one row per CDR3 protein. The sample contains 100,000 to 150,000 distinct CDR3 sequences, under 30% of which appear only once. Findings and caveats of the study: Across the ex vivo response, the dominant clonotypes were HLA-C-restricted CMV-specific TCR beta clonotypes.

The V and J ends lost 1 base and 0 bases respectively, with 10 bases between them. From germline, CDR1 is LGHNA and CDR2 YSLEER. This CDR3 region has 16 residues. This clonotype was seen a handful of times. Its specificity is unknown. This TCR came from a human donor in good health (CMV status not recorded). Some clones in this sample may be carry-over from other donors' samples. What was sequenced was PBMCs, sequenced either directly or after in vitro stimulation (not recorded which). This sequence joins TRBV4-3 and TRBJ2-1; maybe TRBD1 (6 bases). The CDR3: CASSQGEGHSYNEQFF. The CDR3 bases are TGCGCCAGCAGCCAAGGAGAGGGACACTCCTACAATGAGCAGTTCTTC.